This section outlines one TCR beta chain sequence together with its context. Its antigen is not identified. This sample was included in a study of cytotoxic CD8 clonotypes in ibrutinib-treated CLL. Frozen-stored PBMCs produced 1.5 to 2 micrograms of genomic DNA for TCR beta libraries. The V gene lost 4 bases and the J gene lost 4 bases, with 13 bases spanning the gap. Per the germline V gene, CDR1 is SGHVS and CDR2 is FQNEAQ. CDR3 length equals 14 residues. The planned depth of sequencing spanned 1 in 200,000 to 1 in 1 million T cells. This table comes from immunoSEQ multiplex PCR, and its TCRdb copy is limited to in-frame clones, with some not included. The sample comprises about 200,000 clones, 60% to 80% of which are singletons, and 10% to 12% rests with the top ten. Study-level findings and limits: Patients had baseline clonality above age-matched healthy donors, and this clonality moved with circulating CD8+ T-cell counts.

V and J are TRBV7-8 and TRBJ2-5, with a possible D match to TRBD2 (6 bases). The receptor was isolated from a human donor with chronic lymphocytic leukemia. The material was PBMCs, obtained after 12 months of ibrutinib treatment. DNA for the CDR3: TGTGCCAGCAGCTCCGTGGTGGGAGGAGAGACCCAGTACTTC. Residues: CASSSVVGGETQYF.